The 8 T cell receptor beta chains below all came from one sample that was sequenced in a study of T cells in Graves' hyperthyroidism and ophthalmopathy. TCR beta CDR3 regions were amplified from RNA transcripts. When the TCR CDR3 underwent first-round RT-PCR, the HTBI primer set was used. TCRdb passed the multiplex PCR reads through MiXCR, listing each CDR3 protein once. The data hold fewer than 650,000 distinct CDR3 sequences, with approximately 15% observed a single time. The sequenced sample was blood. Every receptor here comes from a woman aged 40 to 50 with Graves' ophthalmopathy.

This clonotype was seen ten or more times. DNA of the CDR3: TGTGCCAGCAGTTACGGGGAAGGCTTCTACGAGCAGTACTTC. Residues: CASSYGEGFYEQYF. This sequence joins TRBV6-5 and TRBJ2-7; no reliable D call. V was cut by 2 bases and J by 3 bases, with 11 bases left in between. This CDR3 has 14 residues. In germline, CDR1 is MNHEY, CDR2 SVGAGI.

This clonotype was detected only a few times. The chain couples TRBV19 to TRBJ1-5, with D unresolved. V dropped 5 bases and J dropped 3 bases, with 8 bases sitting between them. Germline loops: CDR1 LNHDA, CDR2 SQIVND (reference sequence). The CDR3 loop spans 13 amino acids. The chain's CDR3 is CASSSVVNQPQHF. CDR3 sequence (DNA): TGTGCCAGTAGTTCGGTAGTCAATCAGCCCCAGCATTTT.

This chain uses TRBV7-8 with TRBJ2-7; 11 bases agree with TRBD2. Trimming at V came to 5 bases and at J to 6 bases, leaving 9 bases not matched to a gene. The V gene's germline CDR1 is SGHVS and CDR2 FQNEAQ. This CDR3 spans 15 amino acids. CDR3 nucleotides: TGTGCCAGCAGCAAACCGACTAGCGGGAAGGGCGAGCAGTACTTC. It translates to CASSKPTSGKGEQYF.

This clonotype has ten or more counts. The chain uses TRBV29-1 and TRBJ1-1; TRBD1 matches at 8 bases. This CDR3 comprises 14 residues. Germline-derived CDR1 and CDR2 are SQVTM and ANQGSEA. V trimming: 7 bases; J trimming: 1 base; junction bases outside the gene matches: 8. DNA for the CDR3: TGCAGCGGGGCAGGGGGCATTAGGAACACTGAAGCTTTCTTT. It yields the protein CSGAGGIRNTEAFF.

Comments on this clonotype: Sequence at one end of the junction differs from germline and may be a read error. The V and J genes are TRBV12-3 or TRBV12-4 and TRBJ1-1, with 7 bases identical to TRBD1. The CDR3 has 16 residues. The CDR3 region is CASSRGRGRSNAEAFF. DNA for the CDR3: TGTGCCAGTTCTAGGGGGAGGGGGCGATCGAACGCTGAAGCTTTCTTT.

Here the CDR3 DNA reads TGTGCCAGCAGCTTCTCCACCTCTAATGAGCAGTTCTTC. Encoded protein: CASSFSTSNEQFF. This sequence joins TRBV5-6 and TRBJ2-1; no firm D call. This CDR3 comprises 13 residues. Germline CDR1 SGHDT, CDR2 YYEEEE. Trimming removed 2 bases at V and 7 bases at J, with 10 bases between. The entire variable domain, with the rest obtained from reference TRBV5-6 and TRBJ2-1, is as follows: DAGVTQSPTHLIKTRGQQVTLRCSPKSGHDTVSWYQQALGQGPQFIFQYYEEEERQRGNFPDRFSGHQFPNYSSELNVNALLLGDSALYLCASSFSTSNEQFFGPGTRLTVL.

This clonotype occurred many times. This sequence joins TRBV28 and TRBJ2-1; D might be TRBD2 (5 bases). The CDR3 totals 15 residues. Germline CDR1 MDHEN, CDR2 SYDVKM. Trimming took 5 bases from V and 3 from J, leaving 14 bases between them. The CDR3 is CASSDTGGYYNEQFF. In DNA, the CDR3 is TGTGCCAGCAGTGATACTGGCGGGTACTACAATGAGCAGTTCTTC.

This clonotype was seen only once. The chain combines TRBV20-1 with TRBJ2-7, with a tentative D call TRBD1 (5 bases). Looked up from germline, CDR1 is DFQATT and CDR2 is SNEGSKA (reference sequence). The CDR3 spans 14 residues. Deletions cut 3 bases from V and 3 bases from J, with 15 bases between. CDR3 amino acids: CSASAPRGYYEQYF. The CDR3 DNA sequence: TGCAGTGCTAGTGCGCCTAGGGGCTACTACGAGCAGTACTTC.